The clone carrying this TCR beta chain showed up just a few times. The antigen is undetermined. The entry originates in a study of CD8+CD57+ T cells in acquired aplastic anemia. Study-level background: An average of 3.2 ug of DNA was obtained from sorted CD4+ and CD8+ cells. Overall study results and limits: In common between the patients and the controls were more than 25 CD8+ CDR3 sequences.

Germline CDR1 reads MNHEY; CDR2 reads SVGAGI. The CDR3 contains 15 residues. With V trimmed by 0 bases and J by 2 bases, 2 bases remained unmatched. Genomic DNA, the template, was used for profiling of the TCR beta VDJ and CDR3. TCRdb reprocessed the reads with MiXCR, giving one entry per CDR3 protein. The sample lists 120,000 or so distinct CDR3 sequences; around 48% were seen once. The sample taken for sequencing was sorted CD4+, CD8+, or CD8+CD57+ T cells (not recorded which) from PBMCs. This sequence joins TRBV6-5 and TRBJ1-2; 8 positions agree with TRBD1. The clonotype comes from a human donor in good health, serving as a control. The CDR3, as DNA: TGTGCCAGCAGTTACTCGACAGGGGCCAACTATGGCTACACCTTC. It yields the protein CASSYSTGANYGYTF.